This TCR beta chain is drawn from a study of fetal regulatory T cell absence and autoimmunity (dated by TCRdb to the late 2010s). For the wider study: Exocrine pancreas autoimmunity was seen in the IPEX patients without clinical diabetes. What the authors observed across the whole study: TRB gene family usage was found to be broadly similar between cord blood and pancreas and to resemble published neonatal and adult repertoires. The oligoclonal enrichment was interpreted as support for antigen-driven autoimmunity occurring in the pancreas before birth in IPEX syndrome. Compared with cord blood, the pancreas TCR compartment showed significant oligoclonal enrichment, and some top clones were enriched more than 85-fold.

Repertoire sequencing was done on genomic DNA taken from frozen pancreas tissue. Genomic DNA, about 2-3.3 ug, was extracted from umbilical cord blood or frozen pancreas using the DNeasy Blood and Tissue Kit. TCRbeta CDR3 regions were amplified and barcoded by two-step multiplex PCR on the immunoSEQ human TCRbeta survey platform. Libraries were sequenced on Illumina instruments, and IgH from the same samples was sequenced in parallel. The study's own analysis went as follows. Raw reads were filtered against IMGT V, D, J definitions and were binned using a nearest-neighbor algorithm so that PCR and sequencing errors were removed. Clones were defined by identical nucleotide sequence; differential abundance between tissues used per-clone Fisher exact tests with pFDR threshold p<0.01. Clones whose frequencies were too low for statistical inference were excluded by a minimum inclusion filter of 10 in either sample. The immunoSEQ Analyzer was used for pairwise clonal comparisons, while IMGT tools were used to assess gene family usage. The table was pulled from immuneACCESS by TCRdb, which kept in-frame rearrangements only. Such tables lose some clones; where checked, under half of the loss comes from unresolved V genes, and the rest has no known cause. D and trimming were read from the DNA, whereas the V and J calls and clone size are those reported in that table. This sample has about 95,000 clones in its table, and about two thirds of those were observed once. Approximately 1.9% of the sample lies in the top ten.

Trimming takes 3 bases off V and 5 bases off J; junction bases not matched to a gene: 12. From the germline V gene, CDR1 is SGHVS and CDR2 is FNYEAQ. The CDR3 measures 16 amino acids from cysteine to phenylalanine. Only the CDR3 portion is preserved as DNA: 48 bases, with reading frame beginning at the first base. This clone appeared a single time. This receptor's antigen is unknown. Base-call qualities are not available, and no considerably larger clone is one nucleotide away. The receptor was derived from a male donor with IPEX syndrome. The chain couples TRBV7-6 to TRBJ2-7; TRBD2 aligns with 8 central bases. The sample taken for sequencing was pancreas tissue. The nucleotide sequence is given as TGTGCCAGCAGCTTGGCTAGCGGGCGACGCTACCACGAGCAGTACTTC. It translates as CASSLASGRRYHEQYF.